The 21 T cell receptor beta chains in this list originate from one sample, sequenced in a study of Tregs in tolerant kidney transplant recipients. Method: immunoSEQ multiplex PCR; TCRdb's copy keeps in-frame clones and lacks some. Its listing shows 31,000 or so clones. The sample consisted of CD8+ T cells from blood, taken before the transplant. The receptors were gathered from a human donor who received a combined kidney and bone marrow transplant.

CDR3 in amino acids: CASTQASEGALGYTF. The CDR3 DNA, read in part, is TGTGCCAGCACCCAGGCGAGCGAGGGGGCGCTGGGC. This chain connects TRBV5-4 to TRBJ1-2, with 7 bases that match TRBD1. The read ends 3 residues before the CDR3 terminus; that terminus is restored from the germline J gene. Germline loops: CDR1 SGHNT, CDR2 YYREEE (reference sequence). The CDR3 loop spans 15 amino acids. Using reference TRBV5-4 and TRBJ1-2 for the parts outside the CDR3, the full variable domain is ETGVTQSPTHLIKTRGQQVTLRCSSQSGHNTVSWYQQALGQGPQFIFQYYREEENGRGNFPPRFSGLQFPNYSSELNVNALELDDSALYLCASTQASEGALGYTFGSGTRLTVV.

Worth noting for this clone: The observed sequence ends 3 residues before the CDR3 terminus, with the missing tail filled in from the germline J gene. The V call is TRBV5-6, the J call TRBJ2-7, with TRBD1 as a possible D gene (7 bases). V was clipped by 4 bases and J by 5 bases, with 10 bases between them. The CDR3 covers 12 residues. Germline V gene data show CDR1 as SGHDT and CDR2 as YYEEEE. The part of the CDR3 DNA that was read is TGTGCCAGCAGCGCGGGACAGAACGAG. Its protein is CASSAGQNE. The whole CDR3 region reads CASSAGQNEQYF.

About this clone itself: With the read ending 3 residues before the CDR3 end, the germline J gene is used to fill in that end. The chain has TRBV5-6 and TRBJ2-1, with D possibly matching TRBD1 (6 bases). Germline CDR1 SGHDT, CDR2 YYEEEE. The CDR3 has 12 residues. Trimming removed 4 bases at V and 8 bases at J, with 10 bases between. CDR3 loop: CASSAQGYEQFF. Partial CDR3 DNA: TGTGCCAGCAGCGCACAGGGTTATGAG.

On this clone itself: The sequenced fragment ends 3 residues before the CDR3 boundary, so the rest is inferred from the germline J gene. This chain uses TRBV29-1 with TRBJ2-7; 7 nucleotides line up with TRBD1. V lost 4 bases, J lost 2 bases, and 2 bases stayed unmatched. The germline gives CDR1 SQVTM, CDR2 ANQGSEA. This CDR3 is 12 amino acids long. The part of the CDR3 DNA that was read is TGCAGCGTTGGGCAGGGGGCCTACGAG. Translation gives CSVGQGAYE. The entire CDR3 sequence reads CSVGQGAYEQYF.

Turning to this clone: Sequencing ends 3 residues short of the CDR3 end; the germline J gene provides the rest. The gene calls are TRBV7-3 and TRBJ2-7; a possible D gene is TRBD1 (5 bases). CDR3 length: 12 amino acids. V was clipped by 10 bases and J by 0 bases, with 10 bases between them. CDR1 SGHTA and CDR2 FQGTGA come from the germline V gene. The CDR3 bases that were read are TGTGCCACGCAGGGATACTCCTACGAG. Translated: CATQGYSYE. The full CDR3 sequence reads CATQGYSYEQYF.

In regard to this clone: Read data end 3 residues before the CDR3 end; the end is taken from the germline J gene. The rearrangement uses TRBV11-3 and TRBJ2-5, with 8 bases matching TRBD2. This CDR3 region has 14 residues. V lost 10 bases and J lost 4; bases outside the gene matches: 11. Germline V gene data show CDR1 as SGHNT and CDR2 as YENEEA. Incomplete CDR3 DNA: TGTGCCAACGGGGGTGAGCGGGAGCCAGAGACC. Translated, it gives CANGGEREPET. The CDR3 in its entirety is CANGGEREPETQYF.

With regard to this clone: The read ends 3 residues before the CDR3 terminus; that terminus is restored from the germline J gene. The J gene is TRBJ2-1, the V gene TRBV19; maybe TRBD2 (5 bases). From germline, CDR1 is LNHDA and CDR2 SQIVND (reference sequence). The V end lost 5 bases, the J end lost 3 bases, and 23 bases lay between the germline ends. The CDR3 extends over 18 amino acids. The part of the CDR3 DNA that was read is TGTGCCAGTAGTCTGGCCCCGAAGTTAGCGAATGTCTACAATGAG. Translated: CASSLAPKLANVYNE. The full CDR3 sequence reads CASSLAPKLANVYNEQFF.

For this clone: The read ends 3 residues before the CDR3 terminus; that terminus is restored from the germline J gene. V is TRBV19 and J is TRBJ2-1, with 7 bases lining up with TRBD2. The CDR3 runs to 15 residues. Looked up from germline, CDR1 is LNHDA and CDR2 is SQIVND (reference sequence). Trimming cost V 5 bases and J 4 bases; bases outside gene matches: 8. The CDR3 here is CASSPRDYTYNEQFF. CDR3 bases read: TGTGCCAGTAGTCCCCGGGACTATACATACAATGAG.

Remarks on this clone: The missing CDR3 end, 3 residues past where the read stops, is filled in from the germline J gene. The chain recombines TRBV7-9 with TRBJ1-1; the D gene is possibly TRBD1 (5 bases). V shed 2 bases and J shed 5 bases, with 6 bases lying between them. Germline-derived CDR1 and CDR2 are SEHNR and FQNEAQ (reference sequence). CDR3 size: 12 residues. The CDR3 DNA, read in part, is TGTGCCAGCAGCTTATCAGGGACTGAA. Translation gives CASSLSGTE. The whole CDR3 sequence is CASSLSGTEAFF.

With respect to this clone: The read ends 3 residues early relative to the CDR3; the germline J gene fills the gap. The chain uses TRBV5-1 and TRBJ2-7; possible D gene TRBD1, 6 bases. The V and J ends lost 0 bases and 1 base respectively, with 8 bases between them. CDR3 length: 14 amino acids. The germline V gene has CDR1 SGHRS and CDR2 YFSETQ. The sequenced part of the CDR3 DNA is TGCGCCAGCAGCTTGGGGGACATATCCTACGAG. The encoded protein is CASSLGDISYE. The CDR3 reads in full as CASSLGDISYEQYF.

Concerning this clone itself: The read finishes 3 residues shy of the CDR3 end, and the germline J gene is used to complete it. This chain uses TRBV2 with TRBJ1-2; unclear D gene. The CDR3 totals 14 residues. Germline CDR1 is SNHLY and CDR2 is FYNNEI. CDR3 loop: CASSEEGLPRSYTF. CDR3 DNA (partial): TGTGCCAGCAGTGAAGAGGGCCTCCCCCGTAGC. The full variable domain, with the rest looked up from reference TRBV2 and TRBJ1-2, is EPEVTQTPSHQVTQMGQEVILRCVPISNHLYFYWYRQILGQKVEFLVSFYNNEISEKSEIFDDQFSVERPDGSNFTLKIRSTKLEDSAMYFCASSEEGLPRSYTFGSGTRLTVV.

Turning to this clone: The CDR3 end lies 3 residues beyond the end of the read and is filled in from the germline J gene. The rearrangement uses TRBV9 and TRBJ2-1; 11 bases match TRBD2. Germline values: CDR1 SGDLS, CDR2 YYNGEE. Trimming removed 1 base from V and 6 bases from J; junction bases left unmatched: 15. The CDR3 sequence is 19 residues long. The sequenced part of the CDR3 DNA is TGTGCCAGCAGCGTAATTAGTTCCGGGACTAGCGGAGGGAGCAATGAG. Residues: CASSVISSGTSGGSNE. The full CDR3 protein is CASSVISSGTSGGSNEQFF.

As to this clone: Germline is not matched at one junction end, which may reflect a read error. The read halts 3 residues ahead of the CDR3 end, with the missing end drawn from the germline J gene. The V and J genes are TRBV4-2 and TRBJ2-7, with 8 bases fitting TRBD1. CDR1 and CDR2 (germline): LGHNA, YNFKEQ. The CDR3 has 15 amino acids. CDR3 bases read: TGCGCCAGCAGCCACTCGACAGGGGAATCCTACGAG. Translated, it gives CASSHSTGESYE. The complete CDR3 protein is CASSHSTGESYEQYF.

As regards this clone: The read terminates 3 residues before the CDR3 end, so the remaining end is supplied by the germline J gene. The rearrangement joins TRBV20-1 to TRBJ1-6; 7 bases align to TRBD1. CDR1 is DFQATT, CDR2 SNEGSKA, per germline (reference sequence). V was pared by 6 bases and J by 8 bases, with 10 bases of the junction left unmatched. This CDR3 has 14 amino acids. The sequenced part of the CDR3 DNA is TGCAGTGCCCAAGAGGGACAGACATATTCACCC. Protein: CSAQEGQTYSP. The complete CDR3 protein is CSAQEGQTYSPLHF.

For this clone: Read sequence stops 3 residues before the CDR3 end, and the germline J gene provides the missing end. The chain links TRBV28 to TRBJ2-3; 9 bases agree with TRBD2. The CDR3 is 18 amino acids. Germline V gene data show CDR1 as MDHEN and CDR2 as SYDVKM. The J segment lost 0 bases and the V segment lost 6 bases, leaving 13 bases of the junction unmatched. This chain's CDR3 is CASRRGLADLTSTDTQYF. The CDR3 bases that were read are TGTGCCAGCAGGAGGGGACTAGCAGACCTAACTAGCACAGATACG.

Comment on this clone: Read data end 3 residues before the CDR3 end; the end is taken from the germline J gene. This sequence joins TRBV7-9 and TRBJ2-7; 9 nucleotides match TRBD1. Germline CDR1 is SEHNR and CDR2 is FQNEAQ (reference sequence). The junction had 10 bases not matched to a gene; V was cut back by 5 bases and J by 5 bases. There are 15 residues in the CDR3. The sequenced part of the CDR3 DNA is TGTGCCAGCAGCCCGGAGGGACAGGGTAGCGACGAG. Its protein is CASSPEGQGSDE. The complete CDR3 sequence is CASSPEGQGSDEQYF.

Comment on this clone: The read finishes 3 residues shy of the CDR3 end, and the germline J gene is used to complete it. V and J are TRBV29-1 and TRBJ2-7; 8 positions match TRBD2. CDR1 and CDR2 from the germline V gene are SQVTM and ANQGSEA. Germline trimming cut 3 bases from V and 6 bases from J; bases unmatched to any gene: 4. The CDR3 runs 12 residues. The CDR3 DNA, read in part, is TGCAGCGTTGATGCTAGCGGGCGCGAG. Translated, it gives CSVDASGRE. The whole CDR3 sequence reads CSVDASGREQYF.

Notes on this clone: The read ends 3 residues shy of where the CDR3 ends; the end is completed using the germline J gene. The chain joins TRBV19 to TRBJ2-7, with D perhaps TRBD2 (6 bases). CDR3 length: 15 residues. The germline V gene encodes CDR1 LNHDA and CDR2 SQIVND (reference sequence). Trimming cost V 0 bases and J 5 bases, with 14 bases left between them. Here the CDR3 reads CASSIEGRSSDEQYF. The sequenced CDR3 bases are TGTGCCAGTAGTATAGAGGGGCGATCTAGCGACGAG.

Points on this clone: The read terminates 3 residues before the CDR3 end, so the remaining end is supplied by the germline J gene. This sample includes further DNA sequences coding for the same CDR3. The chain recombines TRBV19 with TRBJ2-7; D unresolved. CDR1 and CDR2 from the germline V gene are LNHDA and SQIVND (reference sequence). This CDR3 has 13 amino acids. The V gene lost 1 base and the J gene lost 3 bases, with 7 bases spanning the gap. CDR3 residues: CASSIGHSYEQYF. CDR3 bases read: TGTGCCAGTAGTATAGGACATAGCTACGAG.

Note on this clone: The CDR3 end lies 3 residues beyond the end of the read and is filled in from the germline J gene. This chain joins TRBV7-2 and TRBJ2-1; D may be TRBD2 (6 bases). The ends were cut back, 2 bases at V and 4 bases at J, with 12 bases in the middle. The CDR3 runs 15 residues. The germline CDR1 and CDR2 sequences are SGHTA and FQGNSA. CDR3 sequence reads: CASSLPSEFYNEQFF. Partial CDR3 DNA: TGTGCCAGCAGCTTACCTAGCGAGTTTTACAATGAG.

A word on this clone: The CDR3 goes on 3 residues after the read ends, and that part is filled in from the germline J gene. V usage is TRBV7-3 and J usage is TRBJ2-2; 10 positions agree with TRBD2. Germline assignment: CDR1 SGHTA and CDR2 FQGTGA. J lost 6 bases, V lost 2 bases, and 6 bases had no gene match. This CDR3 is 16 amino acids long. CDR3 protein: CASSLGLAGEAGELFF. The CDR3 DNA, read in part, is TGTGCCAGCAGCTTAGGCCTAGCGGGAGAGGCCGGGGAG.